This paragraph reports one T cell receptor beta chain. Unique molecular identifiers were incorporated into the prepared TCRbeta library. A single record per CDR3 protein comes from TCRdb applying MiXCR to the PCR reads. The sample contains approximately 350,000 distinct CDR3 sequences, about an eighth of which appear only once. The CDR3 totals 14 residues. Trimming took 3 bases from V and 8 from J, leaving 14 bases between them. Germline V CDR1 and CDR2: MNHEY, SMNVEV (reference sequence). The data derive from a study of T-cell reconstitution after alpha-beta-depleted transplantation in children. This TCR was sampled from a human donor who donated a stem cell graft to a child with Fanconi anemia. Sequences were derived from PBMCs, sampled from the stem cell graft. This chain uses TRBV27 with TRBJ2-1; TRBD1 or TRBD2 may be the D gene (5 bases each). The CDR3 reads CASSLSPGRDEQFF. Written as DNA, the CDR3 is TGTGCCAGCAGTTTGTCCCCGGGACGCGATGAGCAGTTCTTC.